This T cell receptor beta chain appears in the sequencing data of a study of T cell changes during pregnancy in multiple sclerosis. Some clones are missing from TCRdb's copy, which holds only in-frame ones; the method was immunoSEQ multiplex PCR. This sample has tens of thousands of clones, with 93% found just once. The CDR3 length is 15 residues. Germline V gene data show CDR1 as MNHEY and CDR2 as SVGAGI. Trimming removed 5 bases from V and 2 bases from J; junction bases left unmatched: 2. The receptor was isolated from a female donor with multiple sclerosis, enrolled in a pregnancy study. The starting material was peripheral blood, obtained after pregnancy. The chain employs TRBV6-5 and TRBJ2-1, with TRBD2 matching over 11 bases. CDR3 in DNA: TGTGCCAGCAGTATAGCGGGAGGGCCCTACAATGAGCAGTTCTTC. This gives the protein CASSIAGGPYNEQFF.